The 8 T cell receptor beta chains below were found in one sample sequenced in a study of blood T cell repertoires in COVID-19 (dated by TCRdb to about 2020). Libraries were constructed by the immunoSEQ multiplex PCR assay. TCRdb carries this immuneACCESS record with in-frame sequences only. Its versions omit some clonotypes, under half of them owing to an unresolved V gene in the studies checked, with the rest unexplained. Present in this sample are some 390,000 clones, roughly 86% of which were seen just once. The leading ten clones occupy 1.7% of the sample. Specimen: PBMCs or T cells enriched from blood (not recorded which). The receptors shown here come from a woman aged 25-40 years who had recovered from COVID-19.

This sequence joins TRBV11-2 and TRBJ1-2; the match to TRBD1 covers 8 bases. The CDR3 contains 16 residues. Trimming took 6 bases from V and 4 from J; bases not matched to a gene: 13. Germline CDR1 and CDR2: SGHAT and FQNNGV. As DNA, the CDR3 is TGTGCCAGCAGGTCCCTCAGGGGGCGATCTTCCTATGGCTACACCTTC. Its translation is CASRSLRGRSSYGYTF.

V and J are TRBV28 and TRBJ1-1; 8 bases match TRBD1. The V gene's germline CDR1 is MDHEN and CDR2 SYDVKM. The CDR3 covers 15 residues. Trimming removed 5 bases from V and 4 bases from J; junction bases left unmatched: 9. CDR3 region: CASSLRQGIVTEAFF. CDR3 nucleotides: TGTGCCAGCAGTCTTAGACAGGGGATAGTCACTGAAGCTTTCTTT.

This chain links TRBV5-1 with TRBJ2-5, with a possible D match to TRBD1 (6 bases). CDR3 length: 17 residues. Looked up from germline, CDR1 is SGHRS and CDR2 is YFSETQ. The V end was cut by 2 bases, the J end by 5 bases, with 22 bases between. This chain's CDR3 is CASSFVGGPGVEETQYF. The CDR3 bases are TGCGCCAGCAGCTTTGTTGGGGGTCCAGGGGTTGAGGAGACCCAGTACTTC.

This clone has just a few counts. V usage is TRBV19 and J usage is TRBJ1-2; TRBD1 agrees at 9 bases. From germline, CDR1 is LNHDA and CDR2 SQIVND (reference sequence). The CDR3 loop spans 14 amino acids. The V and J ends lost 6 bases and 4 bases, in that order; junction bases with no gene match: 6. The CDR3 sequence: CASRGTGMSYGYTF. As DNA, the CDR3 is TGTGCCAGTAGAGGGACAGGGATGTCCTATGGCTACACCTTC.

The chain carries TRBV5-6 and TRBJ1-2; 7 nucleotides line up with TRBD1. The CDR3 runs 11 residues. Trimming took 2 bases from V and 13 from J; bases not matched to a gene: 5. Germline V gene sequence: CDR1 SGHDT, CDR2 YYEEEE. The CDR3 sequence is CASSFNRGTTF. In DNA, the CDR3 is TGTGCCAGCAGCTTCAACAGGGGAACCACCTTC. The whole variable domain, remainder taken from reference TRBV5-6 and TRBJ1-2, is DAGVTQSPTHLIKTRGQQVTLRCSPKSGHDTVSWYQQALGQGPQFIFQYYEEEERQRGNFPDRFSGHQFPNYSSELNVNALLLGDSALYLCASSFNRGTTFGSGTRLTVV.

The gene calls are TRBV7-3 and TRBJ1-5; D not resolved. V dropped 5 bases and J dropped 7 bases, with 12 bases sitting between them. Germline CDR1 reads SGHTA; CDR2 reads FQGTGA. CDR3 size: 13 residues. The CDR3 coding sequence is TGTGCCAGCAGCCAACAAGAAAACCAGCCCCAGCATTTT. Translation gives CASSQQENQPQHF.

For this clone: This sample includes further DNA sequences coding for the same CDR3. V is TRBV19 and J is TRBJ2-2, with TRBD1 matching over 10 bases. From germline, CDR1 is LNHDA and CDR2 SQIVND (reference sequence). The CDR3 is made up of 14 amino acids. The ends lost 9 bases at V and 4 bases at J; junction bases unmatched: 5. The chain's CDR3 is CASRGTGVTGELFF. The CDR3 bases are TGTGCCAGCCGTGGGACAGGGGTCACCGGGGAGCTGTTTTTT.

This rearrangement joins TRBV14 to TRBJ1-1; D is perhaps TRBD1 (5 bases). Trimming left V 8 bases short and J 3 bases short, with 13 bases between. The CDR3 length is 13 residues. Germline CDR1 reads SGHDN; CDR2 reads FVKESK. The CDR3: CASRTWGDTEAFF. CDR3 in DNA: TGTGCCAGCCGCACGTGGGGGGACACTGAAGCTTTCTTT.